One and the same sample provided the 7 T cell receptor beta chains below, sequenced in a study of T cell responses to AZD1222 COVID-19 vaccine. The table came from immunoSEQ multiplex PCR; TCRdb's copy has only in-frame clones and leaves some out. The sample holds 130,000 or so clones, over 85% seen once. Material: peripheral blood, obtained on day 0 of MenACWY control vaccination. The receptors were gathered from an adult in good health.

The genes are TRBV5-1 and TRBJ2-7; D may be TRBD1 (6 bases). V dropped 4 bases and J dropped 6 bases, with 20 bases sitting between them. Germline-derived CDR1 and CDR2 are SGHRS and YFSETQ. This CDR3 is 15 amino acids long. DNA for the CDR3: TGCGCCAGCAGCGATCAGGGGATCGGTGAGGGCGAGCAGTACTTC. This gives the protein CASSDQGIGEGEQYF.

The rearrangement uses TRBV5-1 and TRBJ2-1, with 9 bases fitting TRBD2. The ends lost 0 bases at V and 6 bases at J; junction bases unmatched: 7. In germline, CDR1 is SGHRS, CDR2 YFSETQ. The CDR3 is 16 amino acids. The CDR3 DNA reads as TGCGCCAGCAGCTTGGCCGGCGGGGGGGCCGCCAATGAGCAGTTCTTC. This codes for CASSLAGGGAANEQFF. Using reference TRBV5-1 and TRBJ2-1 for the parts outside the CDR3, the full variable domain is KAGVTQTPRYLIKTRGQQVTLSCSPISGHRSVSWYQQTPGQGLQFLFEYFSETQRNKGNFPGRFSGRQFSNSRSEMNVSTLELGDSALYLCASSLAGGGAANEQFFGPGTRLTVL.

The V gene is TRBV10-3, the J gene TRBJ1-2, with D perhaps TRBD1 (5 bases). V was clipped by 6 bases and J by 1 base, with 12 bases between them. Per germline, CDR1 ENHRY and CDR2 SYGVKD. This CDR3 comprises 14 residues. As DNA, the CDR3 is TGTGCCATCAGATTTACCGACAGTAACTATGGCTACACCTTC. Its translation: CAIRFTDSNYGYTF.

J is TRBJ2-2 and V is TRBV5-1; 9 bases are shared with TRBD1. The V and J ends lost 7 bases and 6 bases, in that order; junction bases with no gene match: 19. Germline V gene sequence: CDR1 SGHRS, CDR2 YFSETQ. The CDR3 has 18 amino acids. CDR3 in DNA: TGCGCCAGCTCTACCGGGACAGGGTCAATTCGGGTCGCCGGGGAGCTGTTTTTT. Protein product: CASSTGTGSIRVAGELFF.

This rearrangement joins TRBV30 to TRBJ1-2; D remains ambiguous. Germline-derived CDR1 and CDR2 are GTSNPN and SVGIG (reference sequence). The length of the CDR3 is 16 residues. V lost 0 bases and J 5 bases, leaving 19 bases between the germline ends. The CDR3 nucleotides read TGTGCCTGGAGTGTACTTACAGAGATCGGAAAATATGGCTACACCTTC. Translation gives CAWSVLTEIGKYGYTF.

CDR3 DNA sequence: TGCGCCAGCAGCAGAGAGGGACAGGGGATTTCACCCCTCCACTTT. This sequence encodes CASSREGQGISPLHF. The chain carries TRBV5-1 and TRBJ1-6; 10 positions match TRBD1. CDR1 and CDR2 (germline): SGHRS, YFSETQ. The CDR3 runs 15 residues. J was trimmed by 9 bases and V by 4 bases; bases with no gene match: 7.

The chain uses TRBV6-5 and TRBJ1-1; tentatively, D is TRBD1 (6 bases). This CDR3 has 15 amino acids. Looked up from germline, CDR1 is MNHEY and CDR2 is SVGAGI. V dropped 6 bases and J dropped 6 bases, with 20 bases sitting between them. The CDR3 protein is CASRGPDRSRSEAFF. CDR3 DNA: TGTGCCAGCAGAGGCCCTGACAGGTCAAGGTCTGAAGCTTTCTTT.